The 25 T cell receptor beta chains below all came from one sample that was sequenced in a study of cytomegalovirus exposure and HLA in healthy donors. This PCR relied on a set of 60 Vbeta primers and 13 Jbeta primers. TCRdb's copy holds only in-frame clones and misses some; the assay was immunoSEQ multiplex PCR. The sample has about 160,000 clones; roughly 80% are singletons. Sequences were obtained from PBMCs. The receptors stem from a male donor in good health and CMV-seropositive.

The V call is TRBV5-4, the J call TRBJ2-7, with D unclear. V lost 0 bases and J 0 bases, leaving 7 bases between the germline ends. Per germline, CDR1 SGHNT and CDR2 YYREEE (reference sequence). The CDR3 totals 14 residues. Written as DNA, the CDR3 is TGTGCCAGCAGCTTGGAACAGAACTCCTACGAGCAGTACTTC. Encoded protein: CASSLEQNSYEQYF.

This clone was observed a handful of times. J is TRBJ2-3 and V is TRBV10-3; TRBD1 matches at 8 bases. CDR1 and CDR2 from the germline V gene are ENHRY and SYGVKD. J lost 2 bases, V lost 1 base, and 5 bases had no gene match. The CDR3 loop spans 16 amino acids. CDR3 residues: CAISEWDRILTDTQYF. The CDR3 DNA is TGTGCCATCAGTGAGTGGGACAGGATCCTCACAGATACGCAGTATTTT.

The chain combines TRBV4-2 with TRBJ2-7; 8 bases map to TRBD2. J gave up 5 bases and V 3 bases, and 0 bases lay outside the gene matches. Germline V gene lookup returns CDR1 LGHNA and CDR2 YNFKEQ. This CDR3 has 12 residues. This CDR3 reads CASSQGLDEQYF. The CDR3, as DNA: TGTGCCAGCAGCCAGGGACTAGACGAGCAGTACTTC.

On this clone: This CDR3 is also generated by other DNA sequences in the sample. The chain uses TRBV18 and TRBJ2-7; D remains unclear. CDR1 is KGHSH and CDR2 is LQKENI in the germline V gene. Trimming cost V 0 bases and J 0 bases, with 3 bases left between them. The length of the CDR3 is 13 residues. For the CDR3, the DNA is TGTGCCAGCTCACCACCCCACTCCTACGAGCAGTACTTC. Translated, it gives CASSPPHSYEQYF. The full variable domain, completed using reference TRBV18 and TRBJ2-7, is NAGVMQNPRHLVRRRGQEARLRCSPMKGHSHVYWYRQLPEEGLKFMVYLQKENIIDESGMPKERFSAEFPKEGPSILRIQQVVRGDSAAYFCASSPPHSYEQYFGPGTRLTVT.

This clone was observed a handful of times. The genes are TRBV11-2 and TRBJ2-1; D is possibly TRBD2 (6 bases). Germline CDR1 and CDR2: SGHAT and FQNNGV. This CDR3 comprises 15 residues. Between the trimmed V and J ends, which lost 7 bases and 0 bases, there was a span of 13 bases. This CDR3 is CASTPGVHSYNEQFF. Here the CDR3 DNA reads TGTGCCAGCACCCCGGGAGTCCACTCCTACAATGAGCAGTTCTTC.

The chain carries TRBV6-1 and TRBJ2-7; D gene ambiguous. V lost 3 bases to trimming and J lost 1 base, with 13 bases between them. Germline CDR1 MNHNS, CDR2 SASEGT. The CDR3 is 15 amino acids. CDR3: CASSDLLGWSYEQYF. CDR3 nucleotides: TGTGCCAGCAGTGATCTCCTAGGATGGTCCTACGAGCAGTACTTC.

This clone turned up a few times. The V gene is TRBV7-6, the J gene TRBJ1-6; 9 bases are shared with TRBD1. Per germline, CDR1 SGHVS and CDR2 FNYEAQ. The junction had 5 bases not matched to a gene; V was cut back by 1 base and J by 10 bases. CDR3 length: 15 amino acids. CDR3: CASSLVAQGASPLHF. As DNA, the CDR3 is TGTGCCAGCAGCTTAGTGGCACAGGGGGCCTCACCCCTCCACTTT.

The chain links TRBV6-5 to TRBJ1-4; D is possibly TRBD1 (5 bases). CDR3 size: 15 residues. Trimming left V 5 bases short and J 0 bases short, with 10 bases between. Germline V gene sequence: CDR1 MNHEY, CDR2 SVGAGI. This CDR3 reads CASSGRQSTNEKLFF. The CDR3 DNA is TGTGCCAGCAGTGGGCGACAGTCAACTAATGAAAAACTGTTTTTT.

This clone was recorded only once. The gene calls are TRBV9 and TRBJ2-3, with D maybe TRBD1 (5 bases). The CDR3 spans 16 residues. Germline values: CDR1 SGDLS, CDR2 YYNGEE. Trimming took 0 bases from V and 0 from J, leaving 11 bases between them. The DNA of the CDR3 is TGTGCCAGCAGCGTAGTGGTGGGGCCGAGCACAGATACGCAGTATTTT. Translating it yields CASSVVVGPSTDTQYF.

The V and J genes are TRBV29-1 and TRBJ2-7; 7 bases map to TRBD2. Germline assignment: CDR1 SQVTM and CDR2 ANQGSEA. V lost 7 bases to trimming and J lost 7 bases; unmatched junction nucleotides: 16. There are 14 residues in the CDR3. CDR3 sequence reads: CSAMKLSGGEEQYF. The DNA of the CDR3 is TGCAGCGCTATGAAACTATCGGGAGGAGAGGAGCAGTACTTC.

This chain links TRBV5-1 with TRBJ2-3; the D is unclear. V lost 2 bases and J 1 base, leaving 5 bases between the germline ends. Germline V gives CDR1 SGHRS, CDR2 YFSETQ. The CDR3 consists of 13 residues. In DNA, the CDR3 is TGCGCCAGCAGCTTAACGGGCACAGATACGCAGTATTTT. Encoded protein: CASSLTGTDTQYF.

The chain recombines TRBV4-1 with TRBJ2-7; TRBD1 agrees at 11 bases. V was clipped by 1 base and J by 6 bases; unmatched bases: 14. CDR3 size: 18 residues. Germline assignment: CDR1 MGHRA and CDR2 YSYEKL. The DNA for the CDR3 is TGCGCCAGCAGCCAAGCACCCCCAGGACAGGGGGCTAGGTCCGAGCAGTACTTC. Translating gives CASSQAPPGQGARSEQYF.

V is TRBV28 and J is TRBJ2-3, with TRBD1 as a possible D gene (6 bases). The CDR3 has 16 amino acids. V lost 7 bases to trimming and J lost 3 bases, with 20 bases between them. CDR1 and CDR2 from the germline V gene are MDHEN and SYDVKM. The DNA of the CDR3 is TGTGCCAGCACCAGCCTTCAGGGGATTGGGACAGATACGCAGTATTTT. Its translation is CASTSLQGIGTDTQYF.

The rearrangement uses TRBV27 and TRBJ2-7; maybe TRBD2 (5 bases). V lost 3 bases and J 6 bases, leaving 6 bases between the germline ends. There are 11 residues in the CDR3. Germline lookup yields CDR1 MNHEY and CDR2 SMNVEV (reference sequence). The CDR3 nucleotides read TGTGCCAGCAGTTTTGCGGGCGAGCAGTACTTC. Translated, it gives CASSFAGEQYF.

The rearrangement links TRBV7-9 to TRBJ1-6, with TRBD1 matching over 9 bases. The J segment lost 10 bases and the V segment lost 4 bases, leaving 5 bases of the junction unmatched. The CDR3 runs to 14 residues. Per germline, CDR1 SEHNR and CDR2 FQNEAQ (reference sequence). Written as DNA, the CDR3 is TGTGCCAGCAGCTCAGGACAGGGGCCATCACCCCTCCACTTT. The encoded protein is CASSSGQGPSPLHF. The whole variable domain, filled in from reference TRBV7-9 and TRBJ1-6, reads DTGVSQNPRHKITKRGQNVTFRCDPISEHNRLYWYRQTLGQGPEFLTYFQNEAQLEKSRLLSDRFSAERPKGSFSTLEIQRTEQGDSAMYLCASSSGQGPSPLHFGNGTRLTVT.

This clone came up once. The CDR3 sequence is CASSYEQGYEQYF. The CDR3 DNA is TGTGCCAGCAGCTACGAACAGGGGTACGAGCAGTACTTC. The gene calls are TRBV11-2 and TRBJ2-5, with 7 bases matching TRBD1. The J call may be mistaken, given a closer DNA end match to TRBJ2-7. The CDR3 runs to 13 residues. Germline V gene sequence: CDR1 SGHAT, CDR2 FQNNGV.

A few counts support this clone. The same CDR3 can be traced to other DNA sequences in this sample. V usage is TRBV27 and J usage is TRBJ1-5; 9 bases map to TRBD1. This CDR3 is 17 amino acids long. V shed 5 bases and J 4 bases; nucleotides not matched to a gene: 12. Germline CDR1 MNHEY, CDR2 SMNVEV (reference sequence). The CDR3 nucleotides read TGTGCCAGCAGTCCCCGAACAGGGGGCGAGCGAAATCAGCCCCAGCATTTT. This sequence encodes CASSPRTGGERNQPQHF.

This chain uses TRBV5-1 with TRBJ1-4; TRBD1 agrees at 10 bases. CDR3 length: 15 amino acids. J lost 4 bases, V lost 2 bases, and 2 bases had no gene match. From germline, CDR1 is SGHRS and CDR2 YFSETQ. This chain's CDR3 is CASSFDRGHNEKLFF. The CDR3 coding sequence is TGCGCCAGCAGCTTTGACAGGGGGCATAATGAAAAACTGTTTTTT.

The V call is TRBV11-2, the J call TRBJ2-7; D is undetermined. Germline lookup yields CDR1 SGHAT and CDR2 FQNNGV. CDR3 length: 12 residues. Trimming left V 1 base short and J 1 base short, with 2 bases between. CDR3 loop: CASSLVSYEQYF. In DNA form, the CDR3 reads TGTGCCAGCAGCTTAGTATCCTACGAGCAGTACTTC.

The gene calls are TRBV7-8 and TRBJ2-1, with 11 bases matching TRBD2. CDR3 length: 14 residues. Germline-derived CDR1 and CDR2 are SGHVS and FQNEAQ. Trimming removed 5 bases from V and 5 bases from J; junction bases left unmatched: 2. CDR3 loop: CASSGSGRDNEQFF. The CDR3 nucleotides read TGTGCCAGCAGCGGTAGCGGGAGGGACAATGAGCAGTTCTTC.

This clone was detected only once. V and J are TRBV9 and TRBJ2-4; 9 nucleotides line up with TRBD2. This CDR3 spans 14 amino acids. Germline lookup yields CDR1 SGDLS and CDR2 YYNGEE. V was pared by 4 bases and J by 5 bases, with 4 bases of the junction left unmatched. CDR3 DNA: TGTGCCAGCAGCCTGAGACTAGCGGAAAACATTCAGTACTTC. It specifies CASSLRLAENIQYF.

This chain uses TRBV18 with TRBJ1-2; D perhaps matches TRBD1 (6 bases). Trimming removed 0 bases at V and 2 bases at J, with 10 bases between. This CDR3 contains 15 residues. The germline gives CDR1 KGHSH, CDR2 LQKENI. The CDR3 loop reads CASSPPSQGNYGYTF. CDR3 DNA: TGTGCCAGCTCACCACCGTCACAGGGAAACTATGGCTACACCTTC. Variable domain in full (rest from reference TRBV18 and TRBJ1-2): NAGVMQNPRHLVRRRGQEARLRCSPMKGHSHVYWYRQLPEEGLKFMVYLQKENIIDESGMPKERFSAEFPKEGPSILRIQQVVRGDSAAYFCASSPPSQGNYGYTFGSGTRLTVV.

The J gene is TRBJ2-4, the V gene TRBV9; weak D call: TRBD1 (6 bases). CDR1 is SGDLS and CDR2 is YYNGEE in the germline V gene. CDR3 size: 16 residues. Trimming shortened V by 4 bases and J by 0 bases, and 14 bases separated the two germline ends. This CDR3 reads CASSTTGSLAKNIQYF. The CDR3 DNA is TGTGCCAGCAGCACAACAGGGAGTCTAGCCAAAAACATTCAGTACTTC.

The rearrangement joins TRBV2 to TRBJ2-2, with a tentative D call TRBD1 (5 bases). The length of the CDR3 is 13 residues. Trimming pared 6 bases from V and 1 base from J, leaving 6 bases between. Germline lookup yields CDR1 SNHLY and CDR2 FYNNEI. The CDR3 loop reads CASRQVNTGELFF. The DNA of the CDR3 is TGTGCCAGCAGACAGGTGAACACCGGGGAGCTGTTTTTT.

The chain carries TRBV29-1 and TRBJ2-3; 9 nucleotides align to TRBD1. The J segment lost 4 bases and the V segment lost 6 bases, leaving 14 bases of the junction unmatched. Germline V CDR1 and CDR2: SQVTM, ANQGSEA. This CDR3 spans 16 amino acids. CDR3 DNA sequence: TGCAGCGTGGCTACCGGGACAGGGTTTCGGGCAGATACGCAGTATTTT. It codes for CSVATGTGFRADTQYF.